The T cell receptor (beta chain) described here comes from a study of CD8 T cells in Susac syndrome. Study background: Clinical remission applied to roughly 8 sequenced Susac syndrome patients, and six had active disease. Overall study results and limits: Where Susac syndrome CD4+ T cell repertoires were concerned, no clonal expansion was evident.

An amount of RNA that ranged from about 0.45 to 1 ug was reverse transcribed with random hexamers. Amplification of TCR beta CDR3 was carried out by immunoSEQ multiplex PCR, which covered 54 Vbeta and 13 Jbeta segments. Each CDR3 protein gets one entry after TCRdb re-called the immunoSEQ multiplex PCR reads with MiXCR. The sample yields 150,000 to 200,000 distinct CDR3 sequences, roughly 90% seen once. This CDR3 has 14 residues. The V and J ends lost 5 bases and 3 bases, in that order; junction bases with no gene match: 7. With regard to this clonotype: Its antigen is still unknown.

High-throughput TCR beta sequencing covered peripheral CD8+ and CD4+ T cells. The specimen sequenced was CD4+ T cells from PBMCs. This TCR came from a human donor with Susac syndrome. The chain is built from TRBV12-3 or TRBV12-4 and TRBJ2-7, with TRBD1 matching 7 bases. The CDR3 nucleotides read TGTGCCAGCAGTCCCCAGGGGGTACACTACGAGCAGTACTTC. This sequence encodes CASSPQGVHYEQYF.